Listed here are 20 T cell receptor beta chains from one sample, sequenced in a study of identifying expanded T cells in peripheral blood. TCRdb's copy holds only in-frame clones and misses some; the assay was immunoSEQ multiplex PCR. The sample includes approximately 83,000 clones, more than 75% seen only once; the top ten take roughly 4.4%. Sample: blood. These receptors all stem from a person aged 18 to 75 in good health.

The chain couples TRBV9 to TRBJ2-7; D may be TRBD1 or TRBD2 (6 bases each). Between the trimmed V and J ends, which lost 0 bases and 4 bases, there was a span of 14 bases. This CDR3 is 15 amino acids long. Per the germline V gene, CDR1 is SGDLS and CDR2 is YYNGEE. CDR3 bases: TGTGCCAGCAGCGTAGCTTCAGGGGACTTTTACGAGCAGTACTTC. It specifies CASSVASGDFYEQYF.

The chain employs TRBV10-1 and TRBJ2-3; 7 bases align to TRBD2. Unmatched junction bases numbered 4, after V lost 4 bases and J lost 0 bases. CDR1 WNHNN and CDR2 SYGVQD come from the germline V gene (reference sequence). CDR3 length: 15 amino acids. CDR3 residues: CASSALAGSTDTQYF. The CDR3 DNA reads TGCGCCAGCAGTGCCTTAGCGGGTAGCACAGATACGCAGTATTTT.

CDR3: CASSLAHTQPQHF. The CDR3 nucleotides read TGTGCCAGCAGCTTAGCTCACACGCAGCCCCAGCATTTT. This chain connects TRBV7-3 to TRBJ1-5; D uncertain. The CDR3 is 13 amino acids. Germline-derived CDR1 and CDR2 are SGHTA and FQGTGA. Trimming pared 2 bases from V and 7 bases from J, leaving 9 bases between. Variable domain in full (rest from reference TRBV7-3 and TRBJ1-5): GAGVSQTPSNKVTEKGKYVELRCDPISGHTALYWYRQSLGQGPEFLIYFQGTGAADDSGLPNDRFFAVRPEGSVSTLKIQRTERGDSAVYLCASSLAHTQPQHFGDGTRLSIL.

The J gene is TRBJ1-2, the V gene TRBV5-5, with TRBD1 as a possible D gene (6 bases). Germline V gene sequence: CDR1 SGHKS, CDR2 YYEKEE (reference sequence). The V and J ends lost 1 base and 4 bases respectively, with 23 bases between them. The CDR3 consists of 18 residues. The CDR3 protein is CASSLSANRVNWGYGYTF. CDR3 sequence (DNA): TGTGCCAGCAGCTTGTCGGCGAACAGGGTAAACTGGGGCTATGGCTACACCTTC.

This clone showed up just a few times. CDR3 DNA sequence: TGTGCCAGCAGCCCACCCTCTGGGGGGCGCGGAGGCTACACCTTC. This codes for CASSPPSGGRGGYTF. The chain links TRBV7-9 to TRBJ1-2; a weak D match, TRBD1 (6 bases). CDR1 is SEHNR, CDR2 FQNEAQ, per germline (reference sequence). V was cut by 5 bases and J by 8 bases, with 21 bases left in between. The CDR3 consists of 15 residues. The full variable domain, rest sourced from reference TRBV7-9 and TRBJ1-2, is DTGVSQNPRHKITKRGQNVTFRCDPISEHNRLYWYRQTLGQGPEFLTYFQNEAQLEKSRLLSDRFSAERPKGSFSTLEIQRTEQGDSAMYLCASSPPSGGRGGYTFGSGTRLTVV.

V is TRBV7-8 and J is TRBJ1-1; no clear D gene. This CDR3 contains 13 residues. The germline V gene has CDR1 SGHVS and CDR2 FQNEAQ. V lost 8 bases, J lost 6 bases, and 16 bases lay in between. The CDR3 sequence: CASARGEVSEAFF. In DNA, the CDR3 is TGTGCCAGCGCACGCGGGGAGGTGTCTGAAGCTTTCTTT.

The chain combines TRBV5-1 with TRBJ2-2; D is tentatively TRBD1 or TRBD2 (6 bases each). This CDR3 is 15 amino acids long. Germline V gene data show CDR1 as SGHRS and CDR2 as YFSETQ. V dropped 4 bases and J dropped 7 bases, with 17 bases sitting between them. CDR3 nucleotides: TGCGCCAGCAGCCGGGGGCTAGCTGGCTTCGGGGAGCTGTTTTTT. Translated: CASSRGLAGFGELFF.

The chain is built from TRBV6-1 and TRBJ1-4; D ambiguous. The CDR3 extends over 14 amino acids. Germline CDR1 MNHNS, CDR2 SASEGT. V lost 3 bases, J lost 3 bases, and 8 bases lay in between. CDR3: CASSDGRSNEKLFF. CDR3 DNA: TGTGCCAGCAGTGACGGCAGATCTAATGAAAAACTGTTTTTT.

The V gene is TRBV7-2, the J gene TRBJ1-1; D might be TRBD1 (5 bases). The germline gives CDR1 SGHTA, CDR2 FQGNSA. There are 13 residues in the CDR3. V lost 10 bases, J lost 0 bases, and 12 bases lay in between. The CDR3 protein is CATRDGLNTEAFF. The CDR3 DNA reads TGTGCCACAAGGGACGGCTTGAACACTGAAGCTTTCTTT.

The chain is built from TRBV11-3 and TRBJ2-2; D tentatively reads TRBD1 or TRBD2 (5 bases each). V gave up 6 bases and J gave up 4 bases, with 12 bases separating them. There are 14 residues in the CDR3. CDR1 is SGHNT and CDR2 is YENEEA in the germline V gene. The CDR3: CASRPGRITGELFF. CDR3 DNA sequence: TGTGCCAGCAGACCGGGACGGATCACCGGGGAGCTGTTTTTT.

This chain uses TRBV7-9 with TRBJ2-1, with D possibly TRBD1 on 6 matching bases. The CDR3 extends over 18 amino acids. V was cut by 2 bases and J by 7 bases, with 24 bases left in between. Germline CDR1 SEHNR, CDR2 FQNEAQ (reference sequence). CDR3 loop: CASSLPYRAAGLRNEQFF. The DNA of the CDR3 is TGTGCCAGCAGCTTACCATACAGGGCCGCGGGCCTTCGGAATGAGCAGTTCTTC. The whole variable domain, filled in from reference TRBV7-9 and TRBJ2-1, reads DTGVSQNPRHKITKRGQNVTFRCDPISEHNRLYWYRQTLGQGPEFLTYFQNEAQLEKSRLLSDRFSAERPKGSFSTLEIQRTEQGDSAMYLCASSLPYRAAGLRNEQFFGPGTRLTVL.

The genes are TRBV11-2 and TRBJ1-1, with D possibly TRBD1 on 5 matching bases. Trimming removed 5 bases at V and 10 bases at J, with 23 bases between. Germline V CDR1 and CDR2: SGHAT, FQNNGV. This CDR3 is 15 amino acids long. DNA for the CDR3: TGTGCCAGCAGCCCGACTGACCTGGGGCTTAGTCGAGCTTTCTTT. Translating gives CASSPTDLGLSRAFF.

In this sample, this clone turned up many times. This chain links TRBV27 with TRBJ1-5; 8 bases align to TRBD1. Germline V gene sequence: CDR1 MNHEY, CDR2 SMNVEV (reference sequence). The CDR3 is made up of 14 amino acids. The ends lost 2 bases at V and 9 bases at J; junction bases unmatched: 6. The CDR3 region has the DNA TGTGCCAGCAGTTTACAGGGGGCTGAACGGCCCCAGCATTTT. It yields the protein CASSLQGAERPQHF.

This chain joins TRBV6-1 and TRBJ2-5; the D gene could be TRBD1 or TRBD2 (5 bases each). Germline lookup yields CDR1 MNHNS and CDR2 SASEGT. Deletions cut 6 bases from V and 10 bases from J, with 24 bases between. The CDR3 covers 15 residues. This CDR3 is CASRRGDNTKIGQYF. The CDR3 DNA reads TGTGCCAGCAGGAGGGGAGATAACACCAAGATCGGCCAGTACTTC.

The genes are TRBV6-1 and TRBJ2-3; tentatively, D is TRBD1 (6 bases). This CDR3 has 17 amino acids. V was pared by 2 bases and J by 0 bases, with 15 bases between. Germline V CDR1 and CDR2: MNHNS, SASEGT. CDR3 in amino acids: CASSESGQSFSTDTQYF. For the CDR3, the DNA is TGTGCCAGCAGTGAATCGGGACAATCTTTTAGCACAGATACGCAGTATTTT.

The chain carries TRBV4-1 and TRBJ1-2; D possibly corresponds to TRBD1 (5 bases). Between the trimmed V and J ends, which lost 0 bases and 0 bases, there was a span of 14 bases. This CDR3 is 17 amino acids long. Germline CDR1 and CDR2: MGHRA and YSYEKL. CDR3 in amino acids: CASSQDPGSLSNYGYTF. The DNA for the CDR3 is TGCGCCAGCAGCCAAGACCCAGGGAGCCTATCTAACTATGGCTACACCTTC.

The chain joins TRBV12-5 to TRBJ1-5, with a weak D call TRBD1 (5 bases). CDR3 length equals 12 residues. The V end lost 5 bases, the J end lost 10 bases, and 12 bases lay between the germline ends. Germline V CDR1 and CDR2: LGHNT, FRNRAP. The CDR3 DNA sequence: TGTGCTAGTGGTAATCATCAGGGACCCCAGCATTTT. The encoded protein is CASGNHQGPQHF.

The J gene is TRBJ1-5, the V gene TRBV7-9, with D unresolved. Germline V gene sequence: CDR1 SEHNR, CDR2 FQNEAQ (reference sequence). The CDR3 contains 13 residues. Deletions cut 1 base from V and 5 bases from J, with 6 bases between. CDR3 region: CASSLGAHQPQHF. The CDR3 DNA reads TGTGCCAGCAGCTTAGGAGCTCATCAGCCCCAGCATTTT.

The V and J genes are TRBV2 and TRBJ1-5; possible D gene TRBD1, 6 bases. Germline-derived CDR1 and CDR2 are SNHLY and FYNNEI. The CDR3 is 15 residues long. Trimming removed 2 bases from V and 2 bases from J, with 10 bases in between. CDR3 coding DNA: TGTGCCAGCAGTGAAAGACCAGGGGGCAATCAGCCCCAGCATTTT. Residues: CASSERPGGNQPQHF.

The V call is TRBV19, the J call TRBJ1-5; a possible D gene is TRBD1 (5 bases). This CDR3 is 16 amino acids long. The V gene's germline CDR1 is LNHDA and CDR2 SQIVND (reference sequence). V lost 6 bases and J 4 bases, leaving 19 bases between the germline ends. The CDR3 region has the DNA TGTGCCAGTAGCCGCGACAGTGGACCAGTTAATCAGCCCCAGCATTTT. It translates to CASSRDSGPVNQPQHF.